The TCR beta chain described here comes from a study of chemoradiotherapy in HPV16-positive cancers. At the level of the study: Functional T-cell assays on a couple of HPV16-positive patients' cells defined candidate HPV-specific clones and common TCR motifs. Study observations and caveats: HPV-responsive T-cell expansion during chemoradiotherapy was linked to improved recurrence-free survival in HPV16-positive patients.

Concerning this clone itself: Its matching antigen is unknown.

With 4 bases removed from V and 2 bases from J, the gap between germline ends came to 18 bases. The CDR3 runs 16 residues. In germline, CDR1 is MNHNY, CDR2 SVGAGI (reference sequence). Profiled with immunoSEQ multiplex PCR; TCRdb holds only in-frame clones, not every one. The sample has roughly 1,400 clones, 70% to 90% seen once; the top ten hold 6% to 8%. Here the sequenced sample was tumor tissue, taken from a patient who underwent chemoradiotherapy. The chain employs TRBV6-6 and TRBJ2-7; a possible D gene is TRBD2 (6 bases). This TCR came from a human donor with HPV-associated anogenital cancer. CDR3 residues: CASSSAGLPTPYEQYF. For the CDR3, the DNA is TGTGCCAGCAGTTCGGCGGGACTCCCAACCCCCTACGAGCAGTACTTC.